This passage covers 2 T cell receptor beta chains from one sample sequenced in a study of blood T cell repertoires in COVID-19. The repertoire was sequenced with immunoSEQ multiplex PCR; TCRdb's copy has only in-frame clones and lacks some. The data contain around 84,000 clones, around 90% of them singletons. The sample was peripheral blood. Every receptor here comes from a man in his fifties with active COVID-19.

The chain is built from TRBV9 and TRBJ2-3; 10 bases map to TRBD2. V dropped 1 base and J dropped 3; count of bases not matched to a gene: 2. The CDR3 contains 15 residues. Germline loops: CDR1 SGDLS, CDR2 YYNGEE. DNA of the CDR3: TGTGCCAGCAGCGTATTGGGACTAGCGACAGATACGCAGTATTTT. It codes for CASSVLGLATDTQYF.

This chain links TRBV30 with TRBJ1-2; weak D call: TRBD1 (6 bases). Between the trimmed V and J ends, which lost 2 bases and 4 bases, there was a span of 11 bases. This CDR3 spans 13 amino acids. Germline V CDR1 and CDR2: GTSNPN, SVGIG (reference sequence). This CDR3 reads CAWSRGQTYGYTF. The DNA of the CDR3 is TGTGCCTGGAGTCGCGGACAGACCTATGGCTACACCTTC.